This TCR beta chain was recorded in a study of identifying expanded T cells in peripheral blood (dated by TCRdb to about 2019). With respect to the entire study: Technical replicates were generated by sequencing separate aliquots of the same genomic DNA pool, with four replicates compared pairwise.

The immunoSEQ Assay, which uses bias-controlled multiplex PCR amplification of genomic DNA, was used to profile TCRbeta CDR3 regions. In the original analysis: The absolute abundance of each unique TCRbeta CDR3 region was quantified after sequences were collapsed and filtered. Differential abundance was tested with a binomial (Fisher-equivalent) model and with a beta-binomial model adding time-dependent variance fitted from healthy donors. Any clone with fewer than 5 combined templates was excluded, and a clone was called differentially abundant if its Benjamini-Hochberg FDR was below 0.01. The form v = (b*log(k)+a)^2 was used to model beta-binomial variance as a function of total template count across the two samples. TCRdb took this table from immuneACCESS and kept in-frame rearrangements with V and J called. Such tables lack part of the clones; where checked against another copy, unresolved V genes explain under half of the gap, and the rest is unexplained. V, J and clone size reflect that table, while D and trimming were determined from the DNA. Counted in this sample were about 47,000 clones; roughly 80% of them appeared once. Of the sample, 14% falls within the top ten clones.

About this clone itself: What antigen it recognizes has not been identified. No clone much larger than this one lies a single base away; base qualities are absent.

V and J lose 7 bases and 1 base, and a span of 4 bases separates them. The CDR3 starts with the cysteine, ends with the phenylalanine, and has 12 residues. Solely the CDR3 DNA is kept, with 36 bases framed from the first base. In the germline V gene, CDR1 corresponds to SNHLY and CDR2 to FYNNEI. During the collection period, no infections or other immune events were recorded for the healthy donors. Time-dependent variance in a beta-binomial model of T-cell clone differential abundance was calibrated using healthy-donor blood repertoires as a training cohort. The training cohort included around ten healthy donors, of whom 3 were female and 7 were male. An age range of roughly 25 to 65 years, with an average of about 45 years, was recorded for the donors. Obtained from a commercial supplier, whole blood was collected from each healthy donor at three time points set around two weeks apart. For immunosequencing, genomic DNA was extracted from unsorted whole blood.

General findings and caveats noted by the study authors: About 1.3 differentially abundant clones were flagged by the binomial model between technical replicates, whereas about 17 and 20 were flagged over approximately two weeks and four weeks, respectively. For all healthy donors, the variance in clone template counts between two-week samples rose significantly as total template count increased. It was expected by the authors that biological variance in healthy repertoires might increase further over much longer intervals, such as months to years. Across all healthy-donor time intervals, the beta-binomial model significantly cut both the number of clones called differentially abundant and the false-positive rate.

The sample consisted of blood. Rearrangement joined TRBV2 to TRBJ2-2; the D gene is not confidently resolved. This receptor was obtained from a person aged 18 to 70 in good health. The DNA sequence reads TGTGCCAGCACGGAGAACACCGGGGAGCTGTTTTTT. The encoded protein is CASTENTGELFF.